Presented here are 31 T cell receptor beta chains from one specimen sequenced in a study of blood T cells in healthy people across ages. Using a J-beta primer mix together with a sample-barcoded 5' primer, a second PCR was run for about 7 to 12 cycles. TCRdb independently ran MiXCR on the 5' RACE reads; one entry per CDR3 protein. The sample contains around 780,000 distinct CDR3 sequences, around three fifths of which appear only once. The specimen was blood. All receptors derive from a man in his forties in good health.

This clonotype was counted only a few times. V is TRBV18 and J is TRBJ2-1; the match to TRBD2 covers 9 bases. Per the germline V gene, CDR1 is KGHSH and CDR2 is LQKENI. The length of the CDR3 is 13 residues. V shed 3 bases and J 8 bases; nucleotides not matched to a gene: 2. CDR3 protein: CASSPREGDEQFF. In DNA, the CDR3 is TGTGCCAGCTCACCGCGGGAGGGCGATGAGCAGTTCTTC.

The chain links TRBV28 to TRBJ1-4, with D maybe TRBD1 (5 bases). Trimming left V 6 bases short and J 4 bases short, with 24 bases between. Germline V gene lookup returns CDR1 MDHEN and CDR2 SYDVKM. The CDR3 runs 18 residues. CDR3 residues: CASRRRAGTGMFNEKLFF. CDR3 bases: TGTGCCAGCAGACGGAGAGCCGGGACGGGGATGTTTAATGAAAAACTGTTTTTT.

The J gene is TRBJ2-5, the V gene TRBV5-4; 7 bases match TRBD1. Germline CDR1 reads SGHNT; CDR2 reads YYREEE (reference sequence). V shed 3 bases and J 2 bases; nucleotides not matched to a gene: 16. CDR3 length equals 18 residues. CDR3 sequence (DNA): TGTGCCAGCAGCTCCGCGGACAGGCTAACTTCGAGACAAGAGACCCAGTACTTC. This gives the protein CASSSADRLTSRQETQYF.

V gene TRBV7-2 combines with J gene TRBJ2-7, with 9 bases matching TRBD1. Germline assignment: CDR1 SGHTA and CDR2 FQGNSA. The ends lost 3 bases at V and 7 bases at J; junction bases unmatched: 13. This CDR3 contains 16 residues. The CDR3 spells CASSFTGTGPGGEQYF. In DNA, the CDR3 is TGTGCCAGCAGCTTCACCGGGACAGGGCCGGGTGGGGAGCAGTACTTC.

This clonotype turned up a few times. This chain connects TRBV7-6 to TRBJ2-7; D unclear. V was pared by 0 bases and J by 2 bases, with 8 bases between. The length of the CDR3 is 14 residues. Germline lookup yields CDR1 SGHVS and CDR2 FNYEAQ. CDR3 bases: TGTGCCAGCAGCTTAGCAGGAGAGACCTACGAGCAGTACTTC. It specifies CASSLAGETYEQYF.

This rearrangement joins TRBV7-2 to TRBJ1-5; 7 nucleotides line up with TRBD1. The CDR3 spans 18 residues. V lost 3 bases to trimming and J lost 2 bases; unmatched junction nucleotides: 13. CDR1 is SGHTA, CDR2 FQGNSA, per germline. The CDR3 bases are TGTGCCAGCAGCTTCCGAGATTTGGGTGGACAGGGCAATCAGCCCCAGCATTTT. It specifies CASSFRDLGGQGNQPQHF.

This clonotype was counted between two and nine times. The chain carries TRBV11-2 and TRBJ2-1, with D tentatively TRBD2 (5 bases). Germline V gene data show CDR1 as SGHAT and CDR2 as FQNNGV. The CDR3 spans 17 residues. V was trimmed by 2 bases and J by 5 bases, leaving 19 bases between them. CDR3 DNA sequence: TGTGCCAGCAGCTTACTCTCCGACTATTCCCCCAACAATGAGCAGTTCTTC. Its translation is CASSLLSDYSPNNEQFF.

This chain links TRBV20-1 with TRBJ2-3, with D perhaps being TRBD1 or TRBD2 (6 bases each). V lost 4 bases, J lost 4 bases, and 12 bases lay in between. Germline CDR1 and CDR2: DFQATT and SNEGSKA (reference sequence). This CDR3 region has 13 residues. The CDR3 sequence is CSATAGTPDTQYF. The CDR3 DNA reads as TGCAGTGCTACCGCGGGGACACCAGATACGCAGTATTTT.

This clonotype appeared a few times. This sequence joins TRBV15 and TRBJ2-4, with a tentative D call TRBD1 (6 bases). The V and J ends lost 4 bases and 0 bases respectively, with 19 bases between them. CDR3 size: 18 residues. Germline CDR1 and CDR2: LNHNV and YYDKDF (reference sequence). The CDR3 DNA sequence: TGTGCCACCAGCATCTCACGAGGGGACACTTTAGCCAAAAACATTCAGTACTTC. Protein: CATSISRGDTLAKNIQYF.

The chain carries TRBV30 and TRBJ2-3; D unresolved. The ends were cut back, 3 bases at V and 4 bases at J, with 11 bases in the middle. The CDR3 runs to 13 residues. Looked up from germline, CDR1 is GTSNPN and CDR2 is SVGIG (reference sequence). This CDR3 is CAWSRPGADTQYF. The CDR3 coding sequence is TGTGCCTGGAGCCGGCCTGGGGCAGATACGCAGTATTTT.

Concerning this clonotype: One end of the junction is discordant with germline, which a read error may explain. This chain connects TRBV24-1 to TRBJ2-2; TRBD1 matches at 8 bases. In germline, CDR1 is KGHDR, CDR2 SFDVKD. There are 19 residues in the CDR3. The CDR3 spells CATSDSRQGTKQNAGELFF. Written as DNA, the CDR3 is TGTGCCACCAGTGACTCCCGACAGGGGACCAAACAGAACGCCGGGGAGCTGTTTTTT.

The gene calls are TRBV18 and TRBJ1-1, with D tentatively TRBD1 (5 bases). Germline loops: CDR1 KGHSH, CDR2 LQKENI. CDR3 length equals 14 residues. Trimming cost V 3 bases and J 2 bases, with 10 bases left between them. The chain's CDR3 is CASSPGRVNTEAFF. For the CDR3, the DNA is TGTGCCAGCTCACCGGGACGCGTAAACACTGAAGCTTTCTTT.

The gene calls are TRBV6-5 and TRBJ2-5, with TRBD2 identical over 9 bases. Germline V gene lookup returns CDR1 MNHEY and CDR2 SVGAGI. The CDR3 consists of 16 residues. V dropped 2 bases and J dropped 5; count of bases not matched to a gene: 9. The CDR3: CASSYLPSGNGETQYF. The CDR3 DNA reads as TGTGCCAGCAGTTACCTGCCTAGCGGGAATGGGGAGACCCAGTACTTC.

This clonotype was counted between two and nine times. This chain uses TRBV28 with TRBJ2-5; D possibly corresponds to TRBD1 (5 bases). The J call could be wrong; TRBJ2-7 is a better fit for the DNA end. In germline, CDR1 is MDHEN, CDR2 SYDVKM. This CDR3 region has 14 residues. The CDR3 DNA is TGTGCCAGCAGTTTGGCCGCAGGGTTCTACGAGCAGTACTTC. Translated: CASSLAAGFYEQYF.

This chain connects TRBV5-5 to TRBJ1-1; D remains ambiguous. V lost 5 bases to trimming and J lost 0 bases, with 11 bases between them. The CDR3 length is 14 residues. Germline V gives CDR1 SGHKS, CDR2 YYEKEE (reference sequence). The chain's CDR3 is CASRSGLLNTEAFF. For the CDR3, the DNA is TGTGCCAGCAGGTCGGGCCTTTTGAACACTGAAGCTTTCTTT.

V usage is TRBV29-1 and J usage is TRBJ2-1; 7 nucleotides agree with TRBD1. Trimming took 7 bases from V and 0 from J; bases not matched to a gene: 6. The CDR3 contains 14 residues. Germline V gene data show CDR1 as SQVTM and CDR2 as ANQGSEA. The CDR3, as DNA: TGCAGCGGTGAGGGGGCGAGCTCCTACAATGAGCAGTTCTTC. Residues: CSGEGASSYNEQFF.

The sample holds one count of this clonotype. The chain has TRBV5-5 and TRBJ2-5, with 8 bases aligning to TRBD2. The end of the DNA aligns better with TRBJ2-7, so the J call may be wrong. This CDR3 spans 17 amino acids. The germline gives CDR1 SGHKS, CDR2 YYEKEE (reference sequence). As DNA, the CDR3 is TGTGCCAGCAGCTTGGCCCCATTAGGTAGCGGGGAGTACGAGCAGTACTTC. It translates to CASSLAPLGSGEYEQYF.

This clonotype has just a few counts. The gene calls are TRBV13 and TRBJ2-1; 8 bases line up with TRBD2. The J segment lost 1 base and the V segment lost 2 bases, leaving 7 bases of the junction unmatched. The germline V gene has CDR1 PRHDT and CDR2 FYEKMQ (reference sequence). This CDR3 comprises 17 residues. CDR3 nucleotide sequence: TGTGCCAGCAGCTTACTCCTTAGCGGGGATTCCTACAATGAGCAGTTCTTC. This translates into CASSLLLSGDSYNEQFF.

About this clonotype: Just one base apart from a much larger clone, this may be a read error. The CDR3 reads CSVLNSGTGGRETQFF. The CDR3 DNA sequence: TGCAGCGTTCTAAACTCCGGGACAGGGGGCCGGGAGACCCAGTTCTTC. The chain joins TRBV29-1 to TRBJ2-1; 12 positions agree with TRBD1. J gave up 13 bases and V 5 bases, and 18 bases lay outside the gene matches. Germline V gives CDR1 SQVTM, CDR2 ANQGSEA. CDR3 length: 16 residues.

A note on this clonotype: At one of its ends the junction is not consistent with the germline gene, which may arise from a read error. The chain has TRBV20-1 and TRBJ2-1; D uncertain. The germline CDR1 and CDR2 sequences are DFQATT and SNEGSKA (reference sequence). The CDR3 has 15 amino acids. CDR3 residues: CSARIDAASYNEKFF. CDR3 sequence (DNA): TGCAGTGCCAGAATCGATGCGGCCTCCTACAATGAGAAGTTCTTC.

Written as DNA, the CDR3 is TGTGCCAGCAGTTTATATCGACAGATCCAAGAGACCCAGTACTTC. Translating it yields CASSLYRQIQETQYF. This chain uses TRBV28 with TRBJ2-5, with D possibly matching TRBD1 (5 bases). Trimming removed 1 base from V and 1 base from J, with 10 bases in between. CDR1 and CDR2 (germline): MDHEN, SYDVKM. The CDR3 loop spans 15 amino acids.

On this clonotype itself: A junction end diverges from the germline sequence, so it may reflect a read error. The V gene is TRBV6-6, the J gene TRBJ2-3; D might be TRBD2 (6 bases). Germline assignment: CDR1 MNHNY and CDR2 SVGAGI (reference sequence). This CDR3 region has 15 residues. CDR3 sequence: CASSGGGFVTNTQYF. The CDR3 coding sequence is TGTGCCAGCAGCGGCGGAGGGTTCGTCACAAATACGCAGTATTTT.

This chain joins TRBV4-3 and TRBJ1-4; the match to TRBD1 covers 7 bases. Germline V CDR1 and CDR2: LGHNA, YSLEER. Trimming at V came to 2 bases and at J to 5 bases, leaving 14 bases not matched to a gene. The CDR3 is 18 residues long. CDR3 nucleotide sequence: TGCGCCAGCAGCCAACAGACCCTAACAGGGGCCGGGAATGAAAAACTGTTTTTT. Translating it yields CASSQQTLTGAGNEKLFF.

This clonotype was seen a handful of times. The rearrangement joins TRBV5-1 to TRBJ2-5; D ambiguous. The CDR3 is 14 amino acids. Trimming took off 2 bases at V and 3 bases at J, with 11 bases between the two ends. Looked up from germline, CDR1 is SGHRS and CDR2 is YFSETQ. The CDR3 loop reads CASSFMGNEETQYF. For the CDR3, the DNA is TGCGCCAGCAGCTTTATGGGTAATGAAGAGACCCAGTACTTC.

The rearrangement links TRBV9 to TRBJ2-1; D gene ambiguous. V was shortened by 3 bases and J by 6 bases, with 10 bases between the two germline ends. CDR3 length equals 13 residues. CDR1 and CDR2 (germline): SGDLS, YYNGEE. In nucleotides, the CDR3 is TGTGCCAGCAGCGCATTAACCGGCAATGAGCAGTTCTTC. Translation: CASSALTGNEQFF.

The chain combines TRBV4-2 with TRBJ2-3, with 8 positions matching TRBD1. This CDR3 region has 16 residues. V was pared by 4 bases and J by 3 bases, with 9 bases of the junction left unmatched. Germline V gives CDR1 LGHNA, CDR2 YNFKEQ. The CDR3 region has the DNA TGTGCCAGCAGCCGCCGGACAGGGTCAGAGACAGATACGCAGTATTTT. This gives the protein CASSRRTGSETDTQYF.

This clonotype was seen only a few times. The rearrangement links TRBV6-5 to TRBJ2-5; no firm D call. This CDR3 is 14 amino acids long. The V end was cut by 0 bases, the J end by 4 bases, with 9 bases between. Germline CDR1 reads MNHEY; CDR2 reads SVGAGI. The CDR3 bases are TGTGCCAGCAGTTACTCGAATCGGCCAGAGACCCAGTACTTC. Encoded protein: CASSYSNRPETQYF.

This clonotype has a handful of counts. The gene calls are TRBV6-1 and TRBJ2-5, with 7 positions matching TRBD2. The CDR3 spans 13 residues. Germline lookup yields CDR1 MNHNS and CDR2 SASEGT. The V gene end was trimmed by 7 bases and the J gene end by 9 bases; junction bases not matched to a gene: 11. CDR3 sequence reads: CASTSVTRGAQYF. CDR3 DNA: TGTGCCAGCACTTCTGTTACCCGGGGGGCCCAGTACTTC.

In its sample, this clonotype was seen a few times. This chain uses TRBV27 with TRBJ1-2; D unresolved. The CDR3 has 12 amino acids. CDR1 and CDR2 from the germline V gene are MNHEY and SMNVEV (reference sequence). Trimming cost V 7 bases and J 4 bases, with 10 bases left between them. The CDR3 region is CASKRGSYGYTF. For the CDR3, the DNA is TGTGCCAGCAAACGTGGTAGCTATGGCTACACCTTC.

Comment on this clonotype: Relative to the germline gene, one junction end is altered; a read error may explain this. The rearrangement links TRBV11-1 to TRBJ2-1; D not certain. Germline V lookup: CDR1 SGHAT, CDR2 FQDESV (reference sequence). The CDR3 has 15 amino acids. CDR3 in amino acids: CASSLVRSPVNGQFF. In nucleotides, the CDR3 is TGTGCCAGCAGCTTAGTGAGGAGCCCGGTCAATGGGCAGTTCTTC.

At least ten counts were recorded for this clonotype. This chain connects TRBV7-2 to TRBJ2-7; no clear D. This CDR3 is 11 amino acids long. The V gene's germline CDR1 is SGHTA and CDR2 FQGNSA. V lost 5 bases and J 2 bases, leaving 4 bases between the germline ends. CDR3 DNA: TGTGCCAGCAGCAACACCTACGAGCAGTACTTC. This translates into CASSNTYEQYF.